This TCR beta chain came from a study of T cells expressing NK-cell markers. Study summary: According to the study, TCR beta repertoires originated from sorted CD3+CD56+NKG2C+, CD3+CD56+NKG2C- and CD3+CD56-NKG2C+ T cells.

With the 5' RACE reads reprocessed, TCRdb shows one record per CDR3 protein and no DNA. This repertoire includes some 140,000 distinct CDR3 sequences. The CDR3 totals 13 residues. CDR1 is MGHRA, CDR2 YSYEKL, per germline. Specimen: blood T cells: a sorted CD56 or NKG2C T cell subset, CD4+ or CD8+ T cells, or bulk PBMC T cells (not recorded which). The V and J genes are TRBV4-1 and TRBJ1-2. The TCR originated in a woman between 45 and 60 years old in good health. This CDR3 reads CASSPLGRGGYTF.